What follows are 23 T cell receptor beta chains derived from one specimen sequenced in a study of metastatic and nonmetastatic thyroid tumors. There were no patients who had received any treatment before thyroid surgery. TCRdb re-called the PCR reads via MiXCR. Of 25,000 to 30,000 clones in the sample, roughly 15% were seen once. The sample taken for sequencing was blood. Source of these receptors: a male donor with papillary thyroid cancer or a benign thyroid nodule (not recorded which). Some clones in this sample may be carry-over from other donors' samples.

This clone was counted a few times. The chain combines TRBV2 with TRBJ1-2, with 8 bases aligning to TRBD1. The CDR3 covers 17 residues. The germline V gene encodes CDR1 SNHLY and CDR2 FYNNEI. With V trimmed by 3 bases and J by 2 bases, 11 bases remained unmatched. The CDR3 protein is CASSDDRGKGLNYGYTF. The CDR3 DNA follows: TGTGCCAGCAGTGACGACAGGGGAAAAGGTCTAAACTATGGCTACACCTTC.

The table lists this clone with many counts. V gene TRBV20-1 combines with J gene TRBJ2-7, with 13 positions matching TRBD2. The germline V gene has CDR1 DFQATT and CDR2 SNEGSKA (reference sequence). V gave up 2 bases and J gave up 2 bases; unmatched junction bases: 12. This CDR3 has 18 residues. The chain's CDR3 is CSARPSGTSGKGAYEQYF. As DNA, the CDR3 is TGCAGTGCTAGACCTTCCGGGACTAGCGGGAAGGGAGCCTACGAGCAGTACTTC.

The sample holds many counts of this clone. The J gene is TRBJ2-5, the V gene TRBV3-1; 12 bases align to TRBD2. Germline V gene data show CDR1 as LGHDT and CDR2 as YNNKEL (reference sequence). The V and J ends lost 4 bases and 4 bases, in that order; junction bases with no gene match: 10. The CDR3 has 17 residues. CDR3 sequence: CASSPPTSGSVGETQYF. CDR3 sequence (DNA): TGTGCCAGCAGCCCCCCGACTAGCGGGAGTGTAGGAGAGACCCAGTACTTC.

This clone was detected ten times or more. The identical CDR3 is also encoded by other nucleotide sequences in the sample. This chain links TRBV28 with TRBJ2-2; TRBD1 matches at 11 bases. V shed 6 bases and J 5 bases; nucleotides not matched to a gene: 11. In germline, CDR1 is MDHEN, CDR2 SYDVKM. The CDR3 has 17 residues. CDR3 amino acids: CASRLIRDRGNTGELFF. The CDR3 DNA reads as TGTGCCAGCAGGCTAATAAGGGACAGGGGGAATACCGGGGAGCTGTTTTTT.

In its sample, this clone was seen many times. The rearrangement uses TRBV6-1 and TRBJ2-5; 7 bases are shared with TRBD2. Germline CDR1 and CDR2: MNHNS and SASEGT. The CDR3 has 14 residues. V shed 7 bases, J shed 1 base, and the junction held 6 bases outside the gene matches. The CDR3: CASKPGTTQETQYF. The CDR3 DNA follows: TGTGCCAGCAAACCCGGGACTACCCAAGAGACCCAGTACTTC.

The V gene is TRBV20-1, the J gene TRBJ1-1; TRBD1 is a possible D gene (5 bases). Trimming removed 4 bases at V and 1 base at J, with 13 bases between. The CDR3 length is 14 residues. Per germline, CDR1 DFQATT and CDR2 SNEGSKA (reference sequence). The CDR3 region has the DNA TGCAGTGCTACCGGATCAGGGTCGAACACTGAAGCTTTCTTT. Encoded protein: CSATGSGSNTEAFF.

This clone was detected a few times. A much larger clone lies a single base off, so this may be a read error. The chain recombines TRBV7-2 with TRBJ2-3; D uncertain. Germline V lookup: CDR1 SGHTA, CDR2 FQGNSA. Trimming pared 8 bases from V and 4 bases from J, leaving 7 bases between. The CDR3 extends over 11 amino acids. The CDR3 sequence is CTSWAADTQYF. CDR3 nucleotides: TGTACCAGCTGGGCAGCAGATACGCAGTATTTT. Filled out from reference TRBV7-2 and TRBJ2-3, the complete variable domain reads GAGVSQSPSNKVTEKGKDVELRCDPISGHTALYWYRQSLGQGLEFLIYFQGNSAPDKSGLPSDRFSAERTGGSVSTLTIQRTQQEDSAVYLCTSWAADTQYFGPGTRLTVL.

This clone has at least ten counts. The chain joins TRBV2 to TRBJ2-3, with D unclear. This CDR3 has 13 amino acids. Germline V gene sequence: CDR1 SNHLY, CDR2 FYNNEI. Trimming left V 5 bases short and J 4 bases short, with 10 bases between. CDR3 protein: CASSPFGADTQYF. The DNA for the CDR3 is TGTGCCAGCAGTCCTTTTGGGGCAGATACGCAGTATTTT.

This clone was observed many times. The rearrangement uses TRBV6-2 or TRBV6-3 and TRBJ2-5; D remains unclear. This CDR3 has 15 residues. With 8 bases removed from V and 4 bases from J, the gap between germline ends came to 20 bases. Germline CDR1 MNHEY, CDR2 SVGEGT. In nucleotides, the CDR3 is TGTGCCAGCGTTATTGGCCTACGCGCTGGAGAGACCCAGTACTTC. Protein sequence: CASVIGLRAGETQYF.

This clone was detected ten times or more. V is TRBV29-1 and J is TRBJ1-1; the match to TRBD1 covers 7 bases. The CDR3 totals 15 residues. Germline V gene lookup returns CDR1 SQVTM and CDR2 ANQGSEA. The trim removed 2 bases at V and 1 base at J, leaving 7 bases unmatched. Written as DNA, the CDR3 is TGCAGCGTTGAAACCCGGGACAGTCCGAACACTGAAGCTTTCTTT. This sequence encodes CSVETRDSPNTEAFF. The full variable domain, with the rest looked up from reference TRBV29-1 and TRBJ1-1, is SAVISQKPSRDICQRGTSLTIQCQVDSQVTMMFWYRQQPGQSLTLIATANQGSEATYESGFVIDKFPISRPNLTFSTLTVSNMSPEDSSIYLCSVETRDSPNTEAFFGQGTRLTVV.

This clone was recorded many times. The chain combines TRBV11-2 with TRBJ1-1, with a possible D match to TRBD1 (5 bases). The CDR3 has 13 amino acids. Trimming took 4 bases from V and 6 from J, leaving 12 bases between them. Germline CDR1 reads SGHAT; CDR2 reads FQNNGV. This CDR3 is CASSSQGPPEAFF. CDR3 bases: TGTGCCAGCAGCTCTCAGGGCCCCCCTGAAGCTTTCTTT.

The chain uses TRBV11-1 and TRBJ2-7; no reliable D call. Deletions cut 1 base from V and 6 bases from J, with 19 bases between. Germline loops: CDR1 SGHAT, CDR2 FQDESV (reference sequence). The CDR3 runs to 16 residues. The CDR3, as DNA: TGTGCCAGCAGCTTAGGGGTTTGTCCTCAGTCCAGCGAGCAGTACTTC. Amino acids: CASSLGVCPQSSEQYF.

This clone came up many times. The chain recombines TRBV3-1 with TRBJ2-5; 10 bases map to TRBD2. The junction had 12 bases not matched to a gene; V was cut back by 3 bases and J by 5 bases. The germline V gene has CDR1 LGHDT and CDR2 YNNKEL (reference sequence). The CDR3 extends over 17 amino acids. CDR3 nucleotide sequence: TGTGCCAGCAGCCATCGTTGGAGCGGGGGGGCCCGTGAGACCCAGTACTTC. This translates into CASSHRWSGGARETQYF.

V gene TRBV30 combines with J gene TRBJ1-3; weak D call: TRBD1 (6 bases). V dropped 5 bases and J dropped 0 bases, with 11 bases sitting between them. CDR3 length: 14 amino acids. Germline V gives CDR1 GTSNPN, CDR2 SVGIG (reference sequence). CDR3 loop: CAWQGPSSGNTIYF. In DNA form, the CDR3 reads TGTGCCTGGCAGGGGCCGAGCTCTGGAAACACCATATATTTT.

Remarks on this clone: Sequence at one end of the junction differs from germline and may be a read error. The CDR3 sequence is CASSKDRAGGVAGELFF. The CDR3 DNA is TGCGCCAGCAGCAAAGACCGGGCGGGAGGGGTGGCCGGGGAGCTGTTTTTT. The chain joins TRBV4-1 to TRBJ2-2, with 9 bases aligning to TRBD2. The CDR3 consists of 17 residues. Germline V CDR1 and CDR2: MGHRA, YSYEKL.

Ten or more counts support this clone. The chain joins TRBV5-1 to TRBJ1-1; D remains ambiguous. From germline, CDR1 is SGHRS and CDR2 YFSETQ. V was shortened by 5 bases and J by 0 bases, with 11 bases between the two germline ends. The CDR3 is 14 amino acids. CDR3 in amino acids: CASRTDTLNTEAFF. In nucleotides, the CDR3 is TGCGCCAGCAGAACAGACACGCTGAACACTGAAGCTTTCTTT.

In the case of this clone: A much larger clone sits a single nucleotide away, making a read error possible. The chain combines TRBV5-6 with TRBJ2-5; D gene ambiguous. The V gene's germline CDR1 is SGHDT and CDR2 YYEEEE. The CDR3 contains 15 residues. The CDR3: CAGSSRLSAFETQYF. CDR3 bases: TGTGCCGGCAGCTCCCGACTCTCCGCGTTCGAGACCCAGTACTTC. The full variable domain, with the rest looked up from reference TRBV5-6 and TRBJ2-5, is DAGVTQSPTHLIKTRGQQVTLRCSPKSGHDTVSWYQQALGQGPQFIFQYYEEEERQRGNFPDRFSGHQFPNYSSELNVNALLLGDSALYLCAGSSRLSAFETQYFGPGTRLLVL.

This clone has at least ten counts. This chain uses TRBV19 with TRBJ2-1; the D is unclear. The CDR3 has 16 amino acids. Trimming stripped 0 bases from V and 3 bases from J, with 12 bases between. Germline assignment: CDR1 LNHDA and CDR2 SQIVND (reference sequence). The CDR3 spells CASSIDGWNSYNEQFF. The CDR3 DNA reads TGTGCCAGTAGTATAGATGGTTGGAACAGCTACAATGAGCAGTTCTTC.

This clone was detected many times. V and J are TRBV3-1 and TRBJ2-6, with TRBD1 matching over 8 bases. With V trimmed by 2 bases and J by 0 bases, 3 bases remained unmatched. The germline gives CDR1 LGHDT, CDR2 YNNKEL (reference sequence). The CDR3 extends over 17 amino acids. Here the CDR3 reads CASSQITGGSGANVLTF. In nucleotides, the CDR3 is TGTGCCAGCAGCCAAATAACAGGGGGCTCTGGGGCCAACGTCCTGACTTTC.

This clone showed up many times. The chain recombines TRBV19 with TRBJ1-4, with a tentative D call TRBD1 (5 bases). CDR1 LNHDA and CDR2 SQIVND come from the germline V gene (reference sequence). The CDR3 spans 13 residues. Deletions cut 4 bases from V and 7 bases from J, with 10 bases between. The CDR3 DNA reads as TGTGCCAGTAGTAGATGGGGGGGTGAAAAACTGTTTTTT. Translated, it gives CASSRWGGEKLFF.

The table lists this clone with many counts. The genes are TRBV5-6 and TRBJ1-4; TRBD1 matches 11 bases. CDR1 is SGHDT and CDR2 is YYEEEE in the germline V gene. J gave up 2 bases and V 4 bases, and 7 bases lay outside the gene matches. The CDR3 is made up of 17 amino acids. The CDR3 DNA follows: TGTGCCAGCAGCCCCGGGACAGGGGGACCCACTAATGAAAAACTGTTTTTT. Translation gives CASSPGTGGPTNEKLFF.

This clone occurred many times. This chain connects TRBV6-1 to TRBJ1-4, with D perhaps matching TRBD1 (5 bases). Germline CDR1 reads MNHNS; CDR2 reads SASEGT. The CDR3 loop spans 16 amino acids. V was trimmed by 5 bases and J by 3 bases, leaving 16 bases between them. DNA of the CDR3: TGTGCCAGCAGTTTGGGACGGCTTATGGCTAATGAAAAACTGTTTTTT. Translating gives CASSLGRLMANEKLFF.

Details on this clone: The CDR3 carries no conserved terminal phenylalanine or tryptophan, so it likely arises from a read error. The DNA is left out, because the CDR3 cannot be placed on it with certainty; the CDR3 is given as TCRdb lists it. This chain uses TRBV6-2 or TRBV6-3 with TRBJ2-1; TRBD2, the table's D call, was not compared with the DNA. The CDR3 extends over 9 residues, inclusive of both ends. Germline V gives CDR1 MNHEY, CDR2 SVGEGT. The CDR3: CASSSPLAG.